This TCR beta chain came from a study of T cells in Graves' hyperthyroidism and ophthalmopathy. This clonotype was picked up a small number of times. Antigen unknown. The CDR3 sequence is 11 residues long. The germline V gene has CDR1 DFQATT and CDR2 SNEGSKA (reference sequence). V lost 3 bases and J 5 bases, leaving 7 bases between the germline ends. The TCR beta CDR3 regions underwent amplification using RNA transcripts as the source. When the TCR CDR3 underwent first-round RT-PCR, the HTBI primer set was used. One entry per CDR3 protein results from TCRdb running MiXCR on the multiplex PCR reads. In the table there are roughly 800,000 distinct CDR3 sequences, about 38% of which are singletons. Newly diagnosed hyperthyroidism, duration under 2 months, in patients aged 18 to 65. Diagnostic assessment was based on clinical symptoms, serum thyroxine and TRAb, thyroid ultrasound and orbital computed tomography.

Study results and limitations: The model's output predicted ophthalmopathy at a median of about 6.5 months prior to onset. Ophthalmopathy was told apart from stable hyperthyroidism by a 13 V-J model.

The chain joins TRBV20-1 to TRBJ1-1; D call uncertain. The source material was blood. The origin of this receptor is a man between 18 and 35 years old with Graves' hyperthyroidism. Here the CDR3 DNA reads TGCAGTGCTAGTTTTATGACTGAAGCTTTCTTT. Translation: CSASFMTEAFF.